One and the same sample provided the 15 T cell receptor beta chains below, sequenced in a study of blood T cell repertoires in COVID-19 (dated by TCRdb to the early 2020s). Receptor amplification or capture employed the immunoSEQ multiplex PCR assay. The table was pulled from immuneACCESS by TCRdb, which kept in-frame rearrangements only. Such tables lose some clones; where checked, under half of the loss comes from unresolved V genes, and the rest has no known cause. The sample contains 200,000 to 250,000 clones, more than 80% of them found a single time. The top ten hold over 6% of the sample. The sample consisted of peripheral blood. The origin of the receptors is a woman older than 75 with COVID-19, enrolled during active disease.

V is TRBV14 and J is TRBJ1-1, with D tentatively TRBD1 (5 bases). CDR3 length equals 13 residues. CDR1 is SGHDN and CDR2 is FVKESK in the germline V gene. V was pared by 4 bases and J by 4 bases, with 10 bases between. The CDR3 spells CASSPLGGTEAFF. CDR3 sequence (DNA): TGTGCCAGCAGCCCCCTCGGGGGCACTGAAGCTTTCTTT.

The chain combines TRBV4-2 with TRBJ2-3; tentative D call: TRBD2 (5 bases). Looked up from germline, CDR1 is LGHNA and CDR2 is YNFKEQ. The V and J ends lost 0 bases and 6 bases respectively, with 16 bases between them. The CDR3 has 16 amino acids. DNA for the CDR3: TGTGCCAGCAGCCAAGACGCTAGCTTGTTAATGGATACGCAGTATTTT. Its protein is CASSQDASLLMDTQYF.

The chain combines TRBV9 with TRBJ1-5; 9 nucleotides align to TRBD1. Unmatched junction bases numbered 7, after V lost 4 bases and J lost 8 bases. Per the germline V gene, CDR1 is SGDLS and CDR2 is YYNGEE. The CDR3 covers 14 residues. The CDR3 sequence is CASSQDRGLEPQHF. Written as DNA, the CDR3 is TGTGCCAGCAGCCAGGACAGGGGCCTTGAGCCCCAGCATTTT.

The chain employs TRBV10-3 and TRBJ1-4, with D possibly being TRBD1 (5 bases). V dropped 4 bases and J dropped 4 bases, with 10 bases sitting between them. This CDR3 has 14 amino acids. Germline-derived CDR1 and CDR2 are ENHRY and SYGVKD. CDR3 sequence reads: CAISVSRDNEKLFF. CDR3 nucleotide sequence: TGTGCCATCAGTGTGTCCAGGGATAATGAAAAACTGTTTTTT.

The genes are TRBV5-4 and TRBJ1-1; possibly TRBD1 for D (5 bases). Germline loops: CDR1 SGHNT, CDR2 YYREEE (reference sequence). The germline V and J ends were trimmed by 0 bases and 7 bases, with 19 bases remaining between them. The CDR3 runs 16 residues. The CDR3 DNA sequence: TGTGCCAGCAGCTTGGGGGGGGTCGGGGCGCAGGTTGAAGCTTTCTTT. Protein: CASSLGGVGAQVEAFF.

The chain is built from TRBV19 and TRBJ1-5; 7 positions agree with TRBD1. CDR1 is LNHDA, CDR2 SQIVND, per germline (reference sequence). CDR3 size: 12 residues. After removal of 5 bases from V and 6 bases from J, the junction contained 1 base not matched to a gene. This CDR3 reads CASSDRAQPQHF. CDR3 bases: TGTGCCAGTAGTGACAGGGCTCAGCCCCAGCATTTT.

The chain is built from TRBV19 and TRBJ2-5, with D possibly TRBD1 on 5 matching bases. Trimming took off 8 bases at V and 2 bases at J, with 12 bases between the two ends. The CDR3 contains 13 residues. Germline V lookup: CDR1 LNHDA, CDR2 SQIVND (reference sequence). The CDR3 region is CASARTPQETQYF. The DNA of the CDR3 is TGTGCCAGTGCCCGGACACCTCAAGAGACCCAGTACTTC.

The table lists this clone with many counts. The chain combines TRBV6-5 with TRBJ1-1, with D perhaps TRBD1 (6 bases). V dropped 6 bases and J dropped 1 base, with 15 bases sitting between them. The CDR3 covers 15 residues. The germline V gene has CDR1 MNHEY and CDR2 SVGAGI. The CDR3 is CASRRRDIPNTEAFF. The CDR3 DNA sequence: TGTGCCAGCAGGAGAAGGGACATCCCGAACACTGAAGCTTTCTTT.

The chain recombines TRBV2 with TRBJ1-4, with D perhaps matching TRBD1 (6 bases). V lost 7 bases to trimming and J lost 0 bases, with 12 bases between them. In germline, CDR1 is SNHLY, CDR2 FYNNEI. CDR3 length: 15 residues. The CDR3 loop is CASTRGRTTNEKLFF. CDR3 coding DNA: TGTGCCAGCACCAGGGGTCGGACAACTAATGAAAAACTGTTTTTT. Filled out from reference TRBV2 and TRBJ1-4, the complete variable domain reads EPEVTQTPSHQVTQMGQEVILRCVPISNHLYFYWYRQILGQKVEFLVSFYNNEISEKSEIFDDQFSVERPDGSNFTLKIRSTKLEDSAMYFCASTRGRTTNEKLFFGSGTQLSVL.

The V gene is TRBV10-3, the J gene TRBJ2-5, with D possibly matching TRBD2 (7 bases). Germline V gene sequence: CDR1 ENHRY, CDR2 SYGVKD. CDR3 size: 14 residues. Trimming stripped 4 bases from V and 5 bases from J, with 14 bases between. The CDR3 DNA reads TGTGCCATCAGTGTAAGGGGGGGCATTGAGACCCAGTACTTC. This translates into CAISVRGGIETQYF.

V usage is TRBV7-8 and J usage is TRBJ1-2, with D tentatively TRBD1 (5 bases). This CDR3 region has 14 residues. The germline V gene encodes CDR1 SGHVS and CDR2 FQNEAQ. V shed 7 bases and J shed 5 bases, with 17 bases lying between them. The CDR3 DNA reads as TGTGCCAGCACCCTTCTGGGGCCTTCTTATGGCTACACCTTC. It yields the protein CASTLLGPSYGYTF.

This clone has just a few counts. This chain's CDR3 is CASSHHTNTEAFF. CDR3 in DNA: TGTGCCAGCAGCCATCATACAAACACTGAAGCTTTCTTT. The chain uses TRBV3-1 (or the pseudogene TRBV3-2) and TRBJ1-1; D gene unclear. CDR1 is LGHDT, CDR2 YNNKEL, per germline (reference sequence). Trimming took 3 bases from V and 2 from J, leaving 7 bases between them. The CDR3 consists of 13 residues.

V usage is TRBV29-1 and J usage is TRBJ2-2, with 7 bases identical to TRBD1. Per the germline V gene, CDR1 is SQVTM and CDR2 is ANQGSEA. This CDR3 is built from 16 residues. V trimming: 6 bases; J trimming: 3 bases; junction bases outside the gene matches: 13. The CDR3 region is CSVLPLDRVDTGELFF. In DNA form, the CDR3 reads TGCAGCGTCCTTCCCCTCGACAGGGTGGACACCGGGGAGCTGTTTTTT.

The CDR3 DNA reads as TGTGCCAGCAGTCGCCCACAAGCGGAGCAGTACTTC. Translating gives CASSRPQAEQYF. This chain joins TRBV28 and TRBJ2-7; no clear D gene. Germline values: CDR1 MDHEN, CDR2 SYDVKM. The V end was cut by 5 bases, the J end by 7 bases, with 12 bases between. The CDR3 covers 12 residues.

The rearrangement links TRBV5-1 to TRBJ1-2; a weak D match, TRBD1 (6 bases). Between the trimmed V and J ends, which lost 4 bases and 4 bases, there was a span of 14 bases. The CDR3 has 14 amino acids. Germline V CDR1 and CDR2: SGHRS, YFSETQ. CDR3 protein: CASSAGAGGYGYTF. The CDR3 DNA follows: TGCGCCAGCAGCGCGGGGGCGGGCGGCTATGGCTACACCTTC.